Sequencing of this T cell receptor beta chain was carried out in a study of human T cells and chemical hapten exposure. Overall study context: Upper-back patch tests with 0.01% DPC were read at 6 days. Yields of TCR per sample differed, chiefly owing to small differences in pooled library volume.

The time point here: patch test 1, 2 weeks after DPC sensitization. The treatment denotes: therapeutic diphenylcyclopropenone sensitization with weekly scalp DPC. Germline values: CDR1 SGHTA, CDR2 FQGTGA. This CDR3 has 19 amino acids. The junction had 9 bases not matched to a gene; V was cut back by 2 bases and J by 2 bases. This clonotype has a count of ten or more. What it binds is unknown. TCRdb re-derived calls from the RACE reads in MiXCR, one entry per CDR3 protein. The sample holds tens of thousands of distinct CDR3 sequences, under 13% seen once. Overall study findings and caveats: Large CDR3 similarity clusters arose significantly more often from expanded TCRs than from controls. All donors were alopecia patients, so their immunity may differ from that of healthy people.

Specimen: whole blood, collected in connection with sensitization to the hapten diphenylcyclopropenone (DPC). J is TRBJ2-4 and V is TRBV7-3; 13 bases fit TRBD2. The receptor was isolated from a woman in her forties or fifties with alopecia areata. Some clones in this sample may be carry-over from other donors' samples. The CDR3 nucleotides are TGTGCCAGCAGCTTAGAGTGGACTAGCGGGAGTGCTCCCAAAAACATTCAGTACTTC. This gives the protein CASSLEWTSGSAPKNIQYF.